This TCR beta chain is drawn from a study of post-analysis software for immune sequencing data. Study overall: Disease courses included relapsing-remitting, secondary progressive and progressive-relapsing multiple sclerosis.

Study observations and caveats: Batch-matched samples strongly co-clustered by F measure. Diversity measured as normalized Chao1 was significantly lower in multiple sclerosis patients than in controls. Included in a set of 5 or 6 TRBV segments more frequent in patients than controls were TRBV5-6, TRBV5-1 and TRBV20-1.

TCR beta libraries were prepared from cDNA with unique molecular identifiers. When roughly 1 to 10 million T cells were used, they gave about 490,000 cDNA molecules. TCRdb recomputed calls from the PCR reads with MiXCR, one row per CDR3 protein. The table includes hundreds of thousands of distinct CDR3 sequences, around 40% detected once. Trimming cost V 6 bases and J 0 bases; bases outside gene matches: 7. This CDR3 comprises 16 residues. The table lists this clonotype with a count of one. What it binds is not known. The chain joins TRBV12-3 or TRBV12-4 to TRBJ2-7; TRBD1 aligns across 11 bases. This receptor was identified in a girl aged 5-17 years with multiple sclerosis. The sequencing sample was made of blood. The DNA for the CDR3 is TGTGCCAGCAGACGAACCGGGACAGGGGGCTCCTACGAGCAGTACTTC. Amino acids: CASRRTGTGGSYEQYF.